This entry is about one T cell receptor (beta chain). CDR1 is MNHEY, CDR2 SVGAGI, per germline. Trimming cost V 0 bases and J 11 bases; bases outside gene matches: 7. CDR3 size: 14 residues. Authors' data handling: Amplification of reference gene primers provided the estimated nucleated cell counts. Measured with immunoSEQ multiplex PCR; TCRdb has only the in-frame clones, and not every one. V and J calls and clone size are given by that table; D and trimming were obtained from the DNA. The repertoire holds 180,000 or so clones, 80% to 90% seen once, with approximately 2.5% in the top ten. The sample comes from a study of blood T cell repertoires in COVID-19.

The chain recombines TRBV6-5 with TRBJ2-4, with 7 bases that match TRBD1. The source material was PBMCs or T cells enriched from blood (not recorded which). This clonotype originated in a woman in her thirties or forties with acute COVID-19. The CDR3 region has the DNA TGTGCCAGCAGTTACTCGAACAGGGGATCTGTTCAGTACTTC. Its protein product is CASSYSNRGSVQYF.